This TCR beta chain originates from a study of type 1 and type 2 diabetes patients. Study summary: Samples came from type 1 diabetic, type 2 diabetic or nondiabetic people, recruited in China. From PBMCs, CD4+ and CD8+ T cells were isolated by magnetic microbeads.

Genomic DNA was the PCR template. The TCR beta CDR3 region was amplified using 30 forward and 13 reverse primers. TCRdb recomputed calls from the multiplex PCR reads with MiXCR, one row per CDR3 protein. The table includes more than 250,000 distinct CDR3 sequences, approximately 50% detected once. V was trimmed by 0 bases and J by 6 bases, leaving 9 bases between them. The CDR3 has 12 amino acids. Germline-derived CDR1 and CDR2 are SQVTM and ANQGSEA. Study results and limitations: Some expanded clones seen only in T1D might occur in additional T2D or control samples.

As to this clonotype: Its antigen is currently unknown.

This sequence originates from a man aged 18 to 35 with type 2 diabetes. Source material: peripheral blood mononuclear cells (PBMCs). The rearrangement uses TRBV29-1 and TRBJ2-7, with D maybe TRBD1 (5 bases). The CDR3 coding sequence is TGCAGCGTTGAAGATGGGGCTGGCGAGCAGTACTTC. Protein sequence: CSVEDGAGEQYF.